The present T cell receptor (beta chain) was sequenced within a study of neurological immune-mediated disorders. Findings of the study overall: It was HTLV-1-associated myelopathy that showed the most TCR clonal expansion, while multiple sclerosis showed the least, falling below healthy controls.

TCRdb re-derived calls from the 5' RACE reads in MiXCR, one entry per CDR3 protein. The table shows some 18,000 distinct CDR3 sequences, with around 7.6% occurring only once. Libraries from sorted cells used 900,000 to 1,000,000 T cells (CD4+ or CD8+). The sample holds many counts of this clonotype. Its antigen is unidentified. The CDR3 has 15 residues. Trimming removed 0 bases at V and 1 base at J, with 13 bases between. Germline V gene sequence: CDR1 DFQATT, CDR2 SNEGSKA (reference sequence). The source of this sequence is a woman in her twenties or thirties with HTLV-1-associated myelopathy (HAM/TSP). Material for sequencing was CD8+ T cells from blood. The chain links TRBV20-1 to TRBJ2-7, with D tentatively TRBD1 or TRBD2 (6 bases each). The CDR3 sequence: CSARDYRGPSYEQYF. The CDR3 coding sequence is TGCAGTGCTAGAGATTACCGGGGGCCTTCCTACGAGCAGTACTTC.